This TCR beta chain is drawn from a study of T-cell reconstitution after alpha-beta-depleted transplantation in children. It was with unique molecular identifiers that the TCRbeta library was prepared. TCRdb ran MiXCR on the PCR reads and lists one entry per CDR3 protein. The table lists 550,000 to 800,000 distinct CDR3 sequences, over 10% of them singletons. General study results and limits: Reportedly, only several hundred clones from non-depleted graft cells drove alpha-beta T-cell counts at about two months.

This clonotype was seen more than once but under ten times. No antigen is known for it. Unmatched junction bases numbered 15, after V lost 7 bases and J lost 4 bases. The CDR3 loop spans 16 amino acids. Per the germline V gene, CDR1 is SQVTM and CDR2 is ANQGSEA. This specimen consisted of PBMCs, obtained before TCRalphabeta/CD19-depleted stem cell transplant. This sequence was found in a girl aged 2-10 years with congenital amegakaryocytic thrombocytopenia, due to receive a stem cell transplant. This chain joins TRBV29-1 and TRBJ2-2; 7 bases agree with TRBD2. The CDR3 sequence is CSALRPGGLITGELFF. As DNA, the CDR3 is TGCAGCGCCTTAAGACCGGGGGGACTCATCACCGGGGAGCTGTTTTTT.